The rows below give T cell receptor beta chains drawn from one sample of a study of blood T cell repertoires in COVID-19. Clones were sequenced by immunoSEQ multiplex PCR, and TCRdb holds only the in-frame ones, with some missing. The sample lists approximately 200,000 clones; approximately 81% were seen once. The sequencing input was peripheral blood. Every receptor here comes from a woman aged 80 or over with COVID-19, enrolled during active disease. CDR3s include the opening cysteine and the closing phenylalanine or tryptophan. D genes are given only for firm matches. Size tells how often a clone was seen (once, few, many) or the class of an expanded clone, and some rows leave it out.

d_gene	j_gene	abundance	v_gene	CDR3nt	CDR3aa
.	TRBJ1-1	once	TRBV6-1	TGTGCCAGCAGTGAAACAGGGTTTGGGGAAGCTTTCTTT	CASSETGFGEAFF
TRBD1	TRBJ1-1	.	TRBV7-8	TGTGCCAGCAGCCTCCGACAGGGGGCTGGAATGAACACTGAAGCTTTCTTT	CASSLRQGAGMNTEAFF
.	TRBJ1-5	.	TRBV7-8	TGTGCCAGCAGCGGGCAGGGCGGAGGGCAGCCCCAGCATTTT	CASSGQGGGQPQHF
TRBD1	TRBJ1-1	.	TRBV5-6	TGTGCCAGCAGCAACGGAAGACAGGGGGCGTCTTGGACTGAAGCTTTCTTT	CASSNGRQGASWTEAFF
TRBD1	TRBJ1-2	.	TRBV6-5	TGTGCCAGCAGACCGGGACAGAGCTATGGCTACACCTTC	CASRPGQSYGYTF
.	TRBJ1-3	.	TRBV10-3	TGTGCCTACGGGGACTCTGGAAACACCATATATTTT	CAYGDSGNTIYF
TRBD1	TRBJ1-2	once	TRBV30	TGTGCCTGGAGGGCCGGTACAGGGGGAATTCGCTACACCTTC	CAWRAGTGGIRYTF
.	TRBJ1-2	.	TRBV21-1	TGTGCCAGCAGCAGTTCAGGGGCACCCACGGGCTACACCTTC	CASSSSGAPTGYTF
.	TRBJ2-5	once	TRBV7-2	TGTGCCAGCAGCTTAGCGGGTATAGCGTACTTC	CASSLAGIAYF
.	TRBJ2-2	.	TRBV9	TGTGCCAGCAGGCGGTCATACAACACCGGGGAGCTGTTTTTT	CASRRSYNTGELFF
TRBD1	TRBJ2-3	.	TRBV5-1	TGCGCCAGCCGAGAGGGGGCCGGCGGTTTCACAGATACGCAGTATTTT	CASREGAGGFTDTQYF
TRBD2	TRBJ2-3	.	TRBV11-2	TGTGCCAGCAGCTCGCGGGGGGCCGGGACAGATACGCAGTATTTT	CASSSRGAGTDTQYF
TRBD1	TRBJ2-2	.	TRBV6-5	TGTGCCAGCAGACGACAGGGGGAAAAGGGCGGGGAGCTGTTTTTT	CASRRQGEKGGELFF
.	TRBJ1-1	once	TRBV11-1	TGTGCCAGCAGCTTAGGCAGGGCGCTCACTGAAGCTTTCTTT	CASSLGRALTEAFF
.	TRBJ2-5	.	TRBV23-1	TGCGCCAGCAGTCAATGTATACTACAAGAGACCCAGTACTTC	CASSQCILQETQYF
TRBD1	TRBJ1-2	.	TRBV30	TGTGCCTGGAACTCGGACAGGGGATATGGCTACACCTTC	CAWNSDRGYGYTF
TRBD2	TRBJ2-1	.	TRBV27	TGTGCCAGCAGTCCTCGTAGCGGGGGGGTGTCGGGCAATGAGCAGTTCTTC	CASSPRSGGVSGNEQFF
TRBD1	TRBJ2-3	.	TRBV5-4	TGTGCCAGCAGCTCAACAGGGGGCGTAATTAGTGATACGCAGTATTTT	CASSSTGGVISDTQYF
TRBD2	TRBJ2-1	once	TRBV7-9	TGTGCCAGCAGCTTAGTTGGGACTATAAACTACAATGAGCAGTTCTTC	CASSLVGTINYNEQFF
.	TRBJ2-7	.	TRBV23-1	TGCGCCAGCAGTCAATCTTGGAGAATCTACGAGCAGTACTTC	CASSQSWRIYEQYF
TRBD1	TRBJ1-4	.	TRBV7-9	TGTGCCACCCTCGGGACAGGGAGGTCTGAAAAACTGTTTTTT	CATLGTGRSEKLFF
TRBD1	TRBJ2-1	once	TRBV6-5	TGTGCCAGCAGAACACAGGGGGACCGCAATGAGCAGTTCTTC	CASRTQGDRNEQFF
TRBD2	TRBJ2-3	.	TRBV10-3	TGTGCCATCAGTCTGACTAGCGGGGACACAGATACGCAGTATTTT	CAISLTSGDTDTQYF
.	TRBJ1-1	.	TRBV5-1	TGCGCCAGCAGCTTGGAGGGCAGCAGGGGAACTGAAGCTTTCTTT	CASSLEGSRGTEAFF
.	TRBJ1-2	few	TRBV2	TGTGCCAGCAGTGGACAGGTTAACTATGGCTACACCTTC	CASSGQVNYGYTF
.	TRBJ2-1	.	TRBV9	TGTGCCAGCAGCGTGTCTCCGATGTCAGCGGCGTCCTACAATGAGCAGTTCTTC	CASSVSPMSAASYNEQFF
TRBD1	TRBJ1-2	few	TRBV6-5	TGTGCCAGCCCGGACAGGGGGGATGGCTACACCTTC	CASPDRGDGYTF
TRBD1	TRBJ2-7	few	TRBV5-5	TGTGCCAGCAGCTTGGTGGGACAGGCTGTTAGCTACGAGCAGTACTTC	CASSLVGQAVSYEQYF
.	TRBJ1-2	.	TRBV5-4	TGTGCCAGCCTCAAAAAGGCAGAAGGAGATGGCTACACCTTC	CASLKKAEGDGYTF
TRBD2	TRBJ2-1	many	TRBV19	TGTGCCAGTACGCCTGTCGGGGGGGCAGGGGAGCAGTTCTTC	CASTPVGGAGEQFF
.	TRBJ1-4	few	TRBV5-1	TGCGCCAGCAGCTTTATCGGGGGAGTGAGGGAAAAACTGTTTTTT	CASSFIGGVREKLFF
.	TRBJ2-7	.	TRBV11-2	TGTGCCAGCAGCTTATCACAGTTCAGGGTTTATGGCCCCTACGAGCAGTACTTC	CASSLSQFRVYGPYEQYF
TRBD1	TRBJ1-1	.	TRBV2	TGTGCCAGCAGGGGGGGACAGATGAACACTGAAGCTTTCTTT	CASRGGQMNTEAFF
TRBD1	TRBJ1-6	.	TRBV2	TGTGCCAGCAGCCCGGGACAGGGATCTAATTCACCCCTCCACTTT	CASSPGQGSNSPLHF
.	TRBJ1-5	once	TRBV12-3/TRBV12-4	TGTGCCAGCACGGGGGTTGACAATCAGCCCCAGCATTTT	CASTGVDNQPQHF
.	TRBJ1-2	.	TRBV25-1	TGTGCCAGCAGTGATACAGGGTGGGGCTACACCTTC	CASSDTGWGYTF
.	TRBJ1-1	.	TRBV11-3	TGTGCCAGCACCTTCTTCCCCGACACCCCCACTGAAGCTTTCTTT	CASTFFPDTPTEAFF
TRBD1	TRBJ1-5	.	TRBV6-4	TGTGCCAGCAGTGACACAGACAGGGGCCCATGCAATCAGCCCCAGCATTTT	CASSDTDRGPCNQPQHF
.	TRBJ1-4	.	TRBV28	TGTGCCAGCAGCCTACTAAATGAAAAACTGTTTTTT	CASSLLNEKLFF
TRBD1	TRBJ2-3	.	TRBV24-1	TGTGCCACCAGTGACTTAGGACAGGGGAAAGATACGCAGTATTTT	CATSDLGQGKDTQYF
TRBD1	TRBJ1-2	.	TRBV7-3	TGTGCCAGCAGCTCCAATCCTACAGGGGAGGGCTACACCTTC	CASSSNPTGEGYTF